This entry describes one T cell receptor (beta chain). The data belong to a study of CD8+ T cells in alopecia areata. Extracted RNA was reverse transcribed into cDNA, the sequencing template. Assay: immunoSEQ multiplex PCR; the TCRdb copy retains only in-frame clones and omits some. The sample records over 150,000 clones, roughly 50% being singletons. The treatment here: oral pan-JAK inhibitor, 5-10 mg twice daily. The authors sorted CD4+ and CD8+ T cells from PBMCs. This clonotype was obtained from a human donor with alopecia areata. This sample comprised CD4+ T cells sorted from blood, obtained at week 24, from a patient treated with tofacitinib.

The CDR3 region has the DNA TGTGCCAGCGGACGGGCAGTCGATGGCTACACCTTC. Protein sequence: CASGRAVDGYTF. This chain connects TRBV6-5 to TRBJ1-2; D is undetermined. This CDR3 is built from 12 residues. Germline loops: CDR1 MNHEY, CDR2 SVGAGI. V lost 8 bases to trimming and J lost 6 bases, with 13 bases between them.